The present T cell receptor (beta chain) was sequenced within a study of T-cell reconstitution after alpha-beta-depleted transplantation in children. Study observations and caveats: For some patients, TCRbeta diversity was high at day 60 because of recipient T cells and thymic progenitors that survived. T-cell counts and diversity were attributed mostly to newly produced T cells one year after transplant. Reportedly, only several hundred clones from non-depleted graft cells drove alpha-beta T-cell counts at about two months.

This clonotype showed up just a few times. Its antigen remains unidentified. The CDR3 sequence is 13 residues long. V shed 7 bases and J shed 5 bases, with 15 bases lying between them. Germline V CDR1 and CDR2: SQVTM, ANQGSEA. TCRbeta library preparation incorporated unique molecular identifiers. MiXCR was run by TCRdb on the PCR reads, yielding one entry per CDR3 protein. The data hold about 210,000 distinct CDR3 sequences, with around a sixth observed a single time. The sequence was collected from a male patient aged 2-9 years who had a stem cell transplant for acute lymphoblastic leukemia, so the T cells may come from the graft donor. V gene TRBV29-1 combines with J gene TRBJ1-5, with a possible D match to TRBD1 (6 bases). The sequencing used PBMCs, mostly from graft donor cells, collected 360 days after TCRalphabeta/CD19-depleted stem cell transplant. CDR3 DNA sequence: TGCAGCGGGAAAACAGGGACCGATCAGCCCCAGCATTTT. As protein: CSGKTGTDQPQHF.